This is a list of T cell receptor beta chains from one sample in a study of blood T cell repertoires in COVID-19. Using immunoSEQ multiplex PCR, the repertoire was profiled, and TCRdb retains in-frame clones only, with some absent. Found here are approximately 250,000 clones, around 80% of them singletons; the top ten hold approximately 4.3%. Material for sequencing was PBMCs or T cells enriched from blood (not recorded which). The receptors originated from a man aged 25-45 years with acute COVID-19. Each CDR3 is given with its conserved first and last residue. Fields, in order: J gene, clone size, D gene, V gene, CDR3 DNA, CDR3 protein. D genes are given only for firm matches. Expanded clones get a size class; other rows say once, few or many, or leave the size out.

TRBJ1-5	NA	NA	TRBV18	TGTGCCAGCTCCCCCGAACGAGGGTTCAATCAGCCCCAGCATTTT	CASSPERGFNQPQHF
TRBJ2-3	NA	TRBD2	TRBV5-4	TGTGCCAGCAGCTCAGCGGGGGTAAGCTACACAGATACGCAGTATTTT	CASSSAGVSYTDTQYF
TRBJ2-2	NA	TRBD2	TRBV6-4	TGTGCCAGCAGTCGAGGCGGGGGTGCCACCGGGGAGCTGTTTTTT	CASSRGGGATGELFF
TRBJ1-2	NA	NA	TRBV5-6	TGTGCCAGCAGCCCACGGGCAGGGATGAACTATGGCTACACCTTC	CASSPRAGMNYGYTF
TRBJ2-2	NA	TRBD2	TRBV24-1	TGTGCCACCAGTGATTTGGGAGCGGGAGCGGGCACCGGGGAGCTGTTTTTT	CATSDLGAGAGTGELFF
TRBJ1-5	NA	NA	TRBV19	TGTGCCAGTAGTATAGTAGCCGATCAGCCCCAGCATTTT	CASSIVADQPQHF
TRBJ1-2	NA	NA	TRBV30	TGTGCCTGGAGCCCTATATCTTATGGCTACACCTTC	CAWSPISYGYTF
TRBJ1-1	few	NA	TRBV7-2	TGTGCCAGCAGCTTAGAACTGGTCAGGGGGAACACTGAAGCTTTCTTT	CASSLELVRGNTEAFF
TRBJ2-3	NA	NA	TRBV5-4	TGTGCCAGCAGCTTGGGTAGTAGCGGATCCACAGATACGCAGTATTTT	CASSLGSSGSTDTQYF
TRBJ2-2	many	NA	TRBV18	TGTGCCAGCTCACCCACCCAGGACAGCACCGGGGAGCTGTTTTTT	CASSPTQDSTGELFF
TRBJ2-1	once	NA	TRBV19	TGTGCCAGTACCCCAATTGGGGAGCATGAGCAGTTCTTC	CASTPIGEHEQFF
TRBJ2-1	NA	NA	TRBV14	TGTGCCAGCAGCCAAGATCGAAGTGGGCGGGGCCCTAGGGAGCAGTTCTTC	CASSQDRSGRGPREQFF
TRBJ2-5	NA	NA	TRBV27	TGTGCCAGCAGTTTCGCGGGGACCCAGTACTTC	CASSFAGTQYF
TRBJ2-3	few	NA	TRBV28	TGTGCCAGCAGCAGGACAGTGCCCACCACAGATACGCAGTATTTT	CASSRTVPTTDTQYF
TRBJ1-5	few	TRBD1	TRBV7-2	TGTGCCAGCAGCTCCGGACAGGGGCTTCCCAATCAGCCCCAGCATTTT	CASSSGQGLPNQPQHF
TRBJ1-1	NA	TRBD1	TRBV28	TGTGCCAGCAGACGAAGACAGGGCATGAACACTGAAGCTTTCTTT	CASRRRQGMNTEAFF
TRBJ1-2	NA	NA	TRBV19	TGTGCCAGTACTCCCCCCTCGGGCTATGGCTACACCTTC	CASTPPSGYGYTF
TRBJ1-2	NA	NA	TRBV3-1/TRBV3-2	TGTGCCAGCAGCCTCCTCCAGGGGCAATATGGCTACACCTTC	CASSLLQGQYGYTF
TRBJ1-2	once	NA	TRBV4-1	TGCGCCAGCAGCCAAGATCTTGTTTCGGGTCCGGGTGGCTACACCTTC	CASSQDLVSGPGGYTF
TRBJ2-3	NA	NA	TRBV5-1	TGTGCCAGCAGCTTGCGTCAGGCCGTAGGCCCAGATACGCAGTATTTT	CASSLRQAVGPDTQYF
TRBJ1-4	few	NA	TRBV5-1	TGCGCCAGCAGTTGGGCCGGGGATGAAAAACTGTTTTTT	CASSWAGDEKLFF
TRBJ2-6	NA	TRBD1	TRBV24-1	TGTGCCACCAGTGATCCGGGACAGGACATAAACTCTGGGGCCAACGTCCTGACTTTC	CATSDPGQDINSGANVLTF
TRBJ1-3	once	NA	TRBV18	TGTGCCAGCTCACCTTCATTCTCTGGAAACACCATATATTTT	CASSPSFSGNTIYF
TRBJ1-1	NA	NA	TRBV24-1	TGTGCCACCAGTGAGACAGGTCGGGACACTGAAGCTTTCTTT	CATSETGRDTEAFF
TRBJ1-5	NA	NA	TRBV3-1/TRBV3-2	TGTGCCAGCAGCCTCTACCAGGGCAGGGGACTAGATCAGCCCCAGCATTTT	CASSLYQGRGLDQPQHF
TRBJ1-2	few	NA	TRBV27	TGTGCCAGCAGTTTACGGCAAACGGGGTCCTATTTTGGCTACACCTTC	CASSLRQTGSYFGYTF
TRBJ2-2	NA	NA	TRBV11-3	TGTGCCAGCAGCTTAGTTGGTAGCGCGAACACCGGGGAGCTGTTTTTT	CASSLVGSANTGELFF
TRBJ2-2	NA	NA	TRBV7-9	TGTGCCAGCAGGAAGACAGTGTCTGGGGAGCTGTTTTTT	CASRKTVSGELFF
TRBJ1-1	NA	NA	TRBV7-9	TGTGCCAGCTATCAAGGGGTGAACACTGAAGCTTTCTTT	CASYQGVNTEAFF
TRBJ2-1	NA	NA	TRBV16	TGTGCCAGCAGCCAGGGCAGGTACAATGAGCAGTTCTTC	CASSQGRYNEQFF
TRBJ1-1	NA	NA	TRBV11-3	TGTGCCAGCAGCTTAGTTTTCGTGCGGACTGAAGCTTTCTTT	CASSLVFVRTEAFF
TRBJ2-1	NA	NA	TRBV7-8	TGTGCCAGCAGCCGAACCGGGACTCTCAATGAGCAGTTCTTC	CASSRTGTLNEQFF